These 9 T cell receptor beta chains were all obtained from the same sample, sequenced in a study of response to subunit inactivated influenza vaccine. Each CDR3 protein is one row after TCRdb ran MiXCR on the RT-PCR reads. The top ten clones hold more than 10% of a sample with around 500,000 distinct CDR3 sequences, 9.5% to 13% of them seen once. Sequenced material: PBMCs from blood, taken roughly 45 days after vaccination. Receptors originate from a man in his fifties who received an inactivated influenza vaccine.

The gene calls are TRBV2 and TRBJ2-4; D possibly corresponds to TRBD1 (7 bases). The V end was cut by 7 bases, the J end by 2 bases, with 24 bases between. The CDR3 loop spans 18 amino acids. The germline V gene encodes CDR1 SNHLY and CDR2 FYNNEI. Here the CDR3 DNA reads TGTGCCAGCACTCCTCCGGTCGGAGGGGGCGAGTCCAAAAACATTCAGTACTTC. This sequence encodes CASTPPVGGGESKNIQYF.

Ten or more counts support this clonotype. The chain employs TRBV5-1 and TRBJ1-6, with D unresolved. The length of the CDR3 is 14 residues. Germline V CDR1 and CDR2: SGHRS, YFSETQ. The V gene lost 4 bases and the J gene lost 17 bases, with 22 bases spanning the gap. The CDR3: CASSPREFPGMVHF. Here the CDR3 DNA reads TGCGCCAGCAGCCCAAGGGAGTTCCCCGGGATGGTCCACTTT.

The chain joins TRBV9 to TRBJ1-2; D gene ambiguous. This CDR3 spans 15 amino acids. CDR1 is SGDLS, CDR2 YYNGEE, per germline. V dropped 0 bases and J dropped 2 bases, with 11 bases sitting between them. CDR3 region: CASSVGPDRNYGYTF. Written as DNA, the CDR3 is TGTGCCAGCAGCGTAGGACCGGACCGGAACTATGGCTACACCTTC.

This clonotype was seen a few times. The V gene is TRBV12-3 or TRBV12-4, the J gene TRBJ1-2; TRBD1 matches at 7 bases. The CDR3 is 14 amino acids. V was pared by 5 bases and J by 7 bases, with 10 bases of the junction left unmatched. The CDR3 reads CASSATGSVRGYTF. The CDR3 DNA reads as TGTGCCAGCAGTGCGACAGGGTCGGTTCGTGGCTACACCTTC.

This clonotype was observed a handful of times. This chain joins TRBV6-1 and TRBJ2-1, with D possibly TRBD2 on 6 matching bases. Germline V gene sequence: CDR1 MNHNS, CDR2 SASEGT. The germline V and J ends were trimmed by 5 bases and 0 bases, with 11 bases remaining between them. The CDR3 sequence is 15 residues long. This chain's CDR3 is CASSKGLNSYNEQFF. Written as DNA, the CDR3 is TGTGCCAGCAGTAAGGGACTTAACTCCTACAATGAGCAGTTCTTC.

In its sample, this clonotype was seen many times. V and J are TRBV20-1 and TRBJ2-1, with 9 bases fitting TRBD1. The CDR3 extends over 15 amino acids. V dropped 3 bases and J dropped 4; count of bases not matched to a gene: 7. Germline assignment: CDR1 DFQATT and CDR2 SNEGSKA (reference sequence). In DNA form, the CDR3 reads TGCAGTGCTAGGAAAGGACAGGGGAGATACAATGAGCAGTTCTTC. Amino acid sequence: CSARKGQGRYNEQFF.

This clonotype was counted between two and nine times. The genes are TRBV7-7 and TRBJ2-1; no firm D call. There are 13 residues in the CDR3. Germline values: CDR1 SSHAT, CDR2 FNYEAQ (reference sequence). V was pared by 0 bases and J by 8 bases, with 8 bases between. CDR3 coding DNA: TGTGCCAGCAGCTTAGCAGGGCAGGATGAGCAGTTCTTC. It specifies CASSLAGQDEQFF.

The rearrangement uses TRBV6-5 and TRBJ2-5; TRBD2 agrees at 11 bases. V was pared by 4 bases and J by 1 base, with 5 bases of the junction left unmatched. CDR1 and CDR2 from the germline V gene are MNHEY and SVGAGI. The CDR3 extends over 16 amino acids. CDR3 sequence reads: CASSLLAGGTQETQYF. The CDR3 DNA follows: TGTGCCAGCAGTTTGTTAGCGGGAGGGACCCAAGAGACCCAGTACTTC.

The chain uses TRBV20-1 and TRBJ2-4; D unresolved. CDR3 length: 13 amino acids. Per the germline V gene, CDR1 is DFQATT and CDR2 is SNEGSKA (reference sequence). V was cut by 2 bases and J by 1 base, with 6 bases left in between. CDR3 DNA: TGCAGTGCTAGAACAGTTGCCAAAAACATTCAGTACTTC. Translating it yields CSARTVAKNIQYF.